Described below is a single TCR beta chain sequence and its context. Which antigen it targets is not known. The sequence runs out 3 residues before the end of the CDR3; the remainder is reconstructed from the germline J gene. These data belong to a study of T cells in women clearing cervical HPV infection (dated by TCRdb to the late 2010s). Regarding the study in general: The cases were some 26 women with histologically confirmed HPV16-related CIN3 or worse, and 2 of those women had invasive cancers. Controls were 25 women whose single incident HPV16 infection cleared within 12 months without precancer or cancer developing. Blood from cases was drawn at the visit where the lesion was first identified, while blood from controls was drawn once the infection was no longer detected. For cases, the median interval between lesion detection and blood sampling was over 130 days, with an interquartile range of roughly 90 to 200 days. Since HLA typing was available for only a few women, HLA type could not be ruled out as a confounder. This exploratory proof-of-principle case-control study, nested within the Guanacaste HPV Natural History Study in Costa Rica, compared TCR repertoires among women with different cervical HPV16 outcomes. Cases and controls were matched on age within five years and on year of sample collection. A median age of around 30 years was observed in cases versus approximately 38 in controls, and no significant differences in baseline characteristics were found. In the parent cohort, 10,000 to 11,000 women aged 18 or older were enrolled in Guanacaste, Costa Rica, during about 1992 to 1994 and then followed for less than 8 years. As quality controls, five blinded duplicates were added to each group, bringing the total to roughly 60 samples made up of around 50 participants and approximately 10 replicates.

The germline V gene encodes CDR1 SGHTA and CDR2 FQGTGA. The CDR3 contains 19 residues, cysteine and phenylalanine counted. Only the CDR3 bases that were read are kept: 48 of them, in frame from base 1. Relative to germline, V is 1 base shorter and J is 2 bases shorter, with 23 bases between their ends. Using the immunoSEQ assay, multiplex PCR amplified TCR beta CDR3 regions from an average of about 1,200 ng of genomic DNA per sample. To correct primer bias, the assay used a complete synthetic TCR repertoire to set an amplification baseline. Amplicons were sequenced on the Illumina platform. The study's processing was this. Sequences were error-corrected by clustering with frequency ratios and a modified nearest-neighbor algorithm, then analyzed in the immunoSEQ Analyzer with IMGT gene definitions. TCR richness and evenness were averaged over 20 rarefaction repeats at each rarefaction depth, excluding samples with fewer sequences than the depth. Wilcoxon rank sum tests with FDR correction were used to compare V, D and J gene relative abundances between the groups. In the blinded duplicates, the intraclass correlation was 90% to 96% for TCR richness and averaged approximately 82% across 66 gene segments. In its TCRdb copy, this immuneACCESS table keeps in-frame sequences only and misses some clones. Where compared with another copy, unresolved V genes explain less than half of these, and the others have no known cause. V and J calls and clone size are as listed in that table; D and trimming were resolved from the DNA. The sample table holds 46,000 or so clones. 35% of the sample goes to the ten largest clones.

The research as a whole found: The cross-sectional design could not show whether associations preceded infection or resulted from it; effector/memory subsets and HPV-specific T cells were not isolated. Because T-cell numbers per sample were unknown, differences in richness could reflect varying T-cell content rather than repertoire biology. Random forest classifiers combining richness and V gene abundances distinguished cases from controls with an estimated AUC of 0.7 to 0.85. Lower TRBV6-7 relative abundance was observed in cases than in controls (roughly 0.12% versus 0.15%; Bonferroni P = 0.0008). Across sequencing depths, CIN3+ cases showed significantly higher TCR repertoire richness than controls, but evenness did not differ between the groups.

Every participant had a single incident cervical HPV16 infection, and women with prevalent HPV16 infections were excluded. Cervical HPV DNA was detected with MY09/MY11 PCR, and genotyping was done by dot-blot hybridization. Fifteen mL of heparinized blood was centrifuged, after which the buffy coat was aliquoted, frozen at -30 degrees C, and then stored at -80 degrees C. QIAGEN kits were used to extract genomic DNA from buffy coat specimens. The clonotype originates from a woman between 18 and 70 years old with a cervical HPV16 infection that either progressed to CIN3+ or cleared (not recorded which). The sequence is built from TRBV7-3 and TRBJ2-5, with TRBD2 as a weak D call on 6 bases. The sample consisted of blood buffy coat. This receptor has the CDR3 CASSLSRSGVAGLQETQYF. CDR3 DNA, as far as it was read: TGTGCCAGCAGCTTAAGTAGGTCGGGGGTGGCTGGGTTGCAAGAGACC.